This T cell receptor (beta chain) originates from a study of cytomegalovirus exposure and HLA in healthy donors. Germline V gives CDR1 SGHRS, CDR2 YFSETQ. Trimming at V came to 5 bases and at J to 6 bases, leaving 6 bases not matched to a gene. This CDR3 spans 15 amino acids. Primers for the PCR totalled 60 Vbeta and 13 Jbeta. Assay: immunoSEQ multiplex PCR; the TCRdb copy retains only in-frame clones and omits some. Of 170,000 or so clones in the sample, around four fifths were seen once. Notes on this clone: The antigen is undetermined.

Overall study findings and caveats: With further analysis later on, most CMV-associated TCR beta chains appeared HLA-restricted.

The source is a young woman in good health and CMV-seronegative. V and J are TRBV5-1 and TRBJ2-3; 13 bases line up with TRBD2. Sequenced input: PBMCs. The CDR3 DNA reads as TGCGCCAGCAGTCTGACTAGCGGGGGGAGGGATACGCAGTATTTT. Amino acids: CASSLTSGGRDTQYF.